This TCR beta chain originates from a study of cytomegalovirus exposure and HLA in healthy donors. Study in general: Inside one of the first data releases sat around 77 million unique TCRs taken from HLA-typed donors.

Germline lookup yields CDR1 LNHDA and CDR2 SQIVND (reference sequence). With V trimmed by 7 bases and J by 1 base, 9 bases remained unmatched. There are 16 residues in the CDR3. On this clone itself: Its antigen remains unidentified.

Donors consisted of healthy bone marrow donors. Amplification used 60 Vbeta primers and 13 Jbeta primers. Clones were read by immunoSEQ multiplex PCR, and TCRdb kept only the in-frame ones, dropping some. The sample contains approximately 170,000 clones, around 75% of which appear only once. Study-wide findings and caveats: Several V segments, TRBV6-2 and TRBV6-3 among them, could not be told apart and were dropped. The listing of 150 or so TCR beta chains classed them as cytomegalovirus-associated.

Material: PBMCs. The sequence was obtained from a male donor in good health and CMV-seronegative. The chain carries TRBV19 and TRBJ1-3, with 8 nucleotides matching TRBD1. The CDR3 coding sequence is TGTGCCAGTAAAGGGGCAGGGGGCCCTTCTGGAAACACCATATATTTT. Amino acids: CASKGAGGPSGNTIYF.